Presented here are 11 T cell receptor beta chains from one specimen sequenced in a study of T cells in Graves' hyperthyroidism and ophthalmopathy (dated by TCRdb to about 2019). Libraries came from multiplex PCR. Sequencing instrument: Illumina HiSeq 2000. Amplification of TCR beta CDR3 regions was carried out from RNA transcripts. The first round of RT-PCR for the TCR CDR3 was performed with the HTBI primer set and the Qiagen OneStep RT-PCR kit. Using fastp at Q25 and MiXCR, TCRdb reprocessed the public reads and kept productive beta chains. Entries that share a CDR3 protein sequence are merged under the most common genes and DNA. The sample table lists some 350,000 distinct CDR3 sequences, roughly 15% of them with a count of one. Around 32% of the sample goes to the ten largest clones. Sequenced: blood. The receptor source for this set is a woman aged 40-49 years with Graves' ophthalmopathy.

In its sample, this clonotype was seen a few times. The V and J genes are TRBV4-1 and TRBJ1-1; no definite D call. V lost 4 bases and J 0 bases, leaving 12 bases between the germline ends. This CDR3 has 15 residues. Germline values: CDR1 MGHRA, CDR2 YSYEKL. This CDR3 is CASSPTQTMNTEAFF. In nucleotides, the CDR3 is TGCGCCAGCAGCCCCACCCAGACCATGAACACTGAAGCTTTCTTT.

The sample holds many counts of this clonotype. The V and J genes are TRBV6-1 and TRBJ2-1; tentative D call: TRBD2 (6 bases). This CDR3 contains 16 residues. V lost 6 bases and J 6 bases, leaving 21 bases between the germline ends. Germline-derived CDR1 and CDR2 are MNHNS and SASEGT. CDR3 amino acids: CASSQPRDFPSNEQFF. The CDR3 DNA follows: TGTGCCAGCAGCCAACCCCGGGACTTTCCTTCCAATGAGCAGTTCTTC.

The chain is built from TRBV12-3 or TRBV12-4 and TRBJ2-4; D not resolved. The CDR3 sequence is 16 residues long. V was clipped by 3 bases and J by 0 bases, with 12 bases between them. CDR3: CASSFRHHPAKNIQYF. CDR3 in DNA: TGTGCCAGCAGTTTCCGACACCACCCAGCCAAAAACATTCAGTACTTC.

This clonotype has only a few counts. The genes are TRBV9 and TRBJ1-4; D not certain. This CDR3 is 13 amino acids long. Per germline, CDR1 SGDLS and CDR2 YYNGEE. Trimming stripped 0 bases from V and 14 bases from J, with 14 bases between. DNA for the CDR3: TGTGCCAGCAGCGTAGCTGGTTCCACCCCCCTGTTTTTT. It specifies CASSVAGSTPLFF. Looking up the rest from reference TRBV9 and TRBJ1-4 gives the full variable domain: DSGVTQTPKHLITATGQRVTLRCSPRSGDLSVYWYQQSLDQGLQFLIQYYNGEERAKGNILERFSAQQFPDLHSELNLSSLELGDSALYFCASSVAGSTPLFFGSGTQLSVL.

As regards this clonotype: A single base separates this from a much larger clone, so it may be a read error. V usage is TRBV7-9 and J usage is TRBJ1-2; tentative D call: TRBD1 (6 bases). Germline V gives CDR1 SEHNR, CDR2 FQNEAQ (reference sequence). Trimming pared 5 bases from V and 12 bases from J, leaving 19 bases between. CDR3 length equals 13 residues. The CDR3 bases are TGTGCCAGCAGCCCACAGGGAAGGAGAGGCAACACCTTC. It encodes CASSPQGRRGNTF.

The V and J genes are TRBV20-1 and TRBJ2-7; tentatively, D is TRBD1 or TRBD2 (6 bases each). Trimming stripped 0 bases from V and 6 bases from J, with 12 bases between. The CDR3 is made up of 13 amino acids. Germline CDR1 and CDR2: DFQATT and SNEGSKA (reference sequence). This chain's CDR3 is CSARDPGAREQYF. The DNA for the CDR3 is TGCAGTGCTAGAGATCCGGGGGCCCGCGAGCAGTACTTC.

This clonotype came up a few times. The CDR3 here is CASSLGVELNEQFF. The CDR3 bases are TGTGCCAGCAGCTTGGGGGTCGAGCTAAATGAGCAGTTCTTC. This rearrangement joins TRBV5-4 to TRBJ2-1; D uncertain. The CDR3 length is 14 residues. The V end was cut by 0 bases, the J end by 7 bases, with 11 bases between. CDR1 is SGHNT and CDR2 is YYREEE in the germline V gene (reference sequence).

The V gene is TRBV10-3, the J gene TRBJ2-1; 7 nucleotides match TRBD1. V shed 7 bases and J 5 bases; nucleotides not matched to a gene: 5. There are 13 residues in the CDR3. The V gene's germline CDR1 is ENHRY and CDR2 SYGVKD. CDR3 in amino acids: CAIKGDRNNEQFF. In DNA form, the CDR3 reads TGTGCCATCAAAGGGGACAGAAACAATGAGCAGTTCTTC.

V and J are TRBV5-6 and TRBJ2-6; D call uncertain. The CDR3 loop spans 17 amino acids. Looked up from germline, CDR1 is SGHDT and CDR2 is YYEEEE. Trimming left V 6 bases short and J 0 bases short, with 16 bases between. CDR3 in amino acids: CASTAYLQASGANVLTF. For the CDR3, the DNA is TGTGCCAGCACAGCTTACCTTCAAGCCTCTGGGGCCAACGTCCTGACTTTC.

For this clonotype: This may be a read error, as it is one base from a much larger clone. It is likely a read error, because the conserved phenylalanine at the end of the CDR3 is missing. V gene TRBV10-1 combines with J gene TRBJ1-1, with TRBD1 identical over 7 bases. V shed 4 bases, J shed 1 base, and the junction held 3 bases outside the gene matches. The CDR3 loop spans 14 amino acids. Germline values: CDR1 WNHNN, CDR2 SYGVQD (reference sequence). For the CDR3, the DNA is TGCGCCAGCAGTGTGGGACAGAAGAACACTGAAGCTTTCCTT. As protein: CASSVGQKNTEAFL.

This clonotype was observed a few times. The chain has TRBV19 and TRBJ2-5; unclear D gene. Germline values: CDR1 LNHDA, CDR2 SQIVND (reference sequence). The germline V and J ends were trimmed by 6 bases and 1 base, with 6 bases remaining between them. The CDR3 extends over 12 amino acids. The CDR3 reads CASSNFQETQYF. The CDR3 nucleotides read TGTGCCAGTAGCAACTTCCAAGAGACCCAGTACTTC.